The clone carrying this T cell receptor beta chain was seen only a few times. The antigen remains undetermined. There are 16 residues in the CDR3. Between the trimmed V and J ends, which lost 0 bases and 3 bases, there was a span of 18 bases. Per the germline V gene, CDR1 is DFQATT and CDR2 is SNEGSKA (reference sequence). The sample originates from a study of liver allograft versus peripheral blood T cells. The wider study: Transplanted-liver and recipient peripheral blood T cell receptor repertoires were compared.

TCRdb used MiXCR to reprocess the reads, holding one entry per CDR3 protein. The sample lists under 2,500 distinct CDR3 sequences, around a sixth occurring once. Broader study findings: Liver allograft repertoires of T cell receptors reportedly diverged from peripheral blood repertoires.

V gene TRBV20-1 combines with J gene TRBJ2-7; perhaps TRBD2 as D (5 bases). The clonotype comes from a human patient who had a liver transplant. The T cells may come from the graft donor. The CDR3 region has the DNA TGCAGTGCTAGAGAGACTAACCCGACGTACGGCTACGAGCAGTACTTC. This translates into CSARETNPTYGYEQYF.